This TCR beta chain derives from a study of shared clonotypes between healthy human individuals. Looking at the study overall: For every donor, three CD4 naive, three CD4 memory, two CD8 naive and one CD8 memory plates were used.

Concerning this clone itself: This sample also contains other DNA sequences that code for the same CDR3.

Produced via immunoSEQ multiplex PCR; TCRdb's table is partial and in-frame only. The sample has some 2.1 million clones, 90% to 95% seen once; the top ten hold roughly 0.13%. Deletions cut 8 bases from V and 3 bases from J, with 8 bases between. The CDR3 totals 11 residues. Germline loops: CDR1 MNHNY, CDR2 SVGAGI (reference sequence). The gene calls are TRBV6-6 and TRBJ2-7; the D is unclear. The sequence was obtained from a man aged 18 to 29 in good health. Sequenced input: naive CD4+ T cells sorted from blood. Subset described: CD45RA+ positively selected. The CDR3 spells CASSPLYEQYF. The CDR3 region has the DNA TGTGCCAGCTCCCCTCTCTACGAGCAGTACTTC.